One and the same sample provided the 8 T cell receptor beta chains below, sequenced in a study of blood T cells in healthy people across ages. The second PCR ran about 6 to 12 cycles with a sample-barcoded 5' primer and J-beta primers. A single record per CDR3 protein comes from TCRdb applying MiXCR to the 5' RACE reads. This sample has 1,300,000 or so distinct CDR3 sequences; around 55% occur once, and the top ten carry more than 6%. Sequencing was performed on blood. The receptors shown here come from a man aged 18 to 30 in good health.

V gene TRBV20-1 combines with J gene TRBJ2-7; D call uncertain. Germline values: CDR1 DFQATT, CDR2 SNEGSKA (reference sequence). V was cut by 6 bases and J by 4 bases, with 16 bases left in between. The CDR3 consists of 13 residues. CDR3 amino acids: CSAVGPTGYEQYF. The CDR3, as DNA: TGCAGTGCAGTCGGTCCGACCGGTTACGAGCAGTACTTC.

CDR3 residues: CASSYGGDGGTQYF. DNA of the CDR3: TGTGCCAGCAGTTATGGAGGGGATGGTGGGACCCAGTACTTC. The chain links TRBV6-6 to TRBJ2-5, with D tentatively TRBD2 (6 bases). Germline CDR1 and CDR2: MNHNY and SVGAGI (reference sequence). The CDR3 runs 14 residues. Trimming removed 3 bases at V and 7 bases at J, with 15 bases between.

The chain employs TRBV29-1 and TRBJ1-2; no clear D. Germline CDR1 SQVTM, CDR2 ANQGSEA. The CDR3 is made up of 15 amino acids. With 5 bases removed from V and 1 base from J, the gap between germline ends came to 17 bases. CDR3 loop: CSVTGVRGSNYGYTF. CDR3 DNA sequence: TGCAGCGTTACCGGGGTCCGGGGAAGTAACTATGGCTACACCTTC.

This clonotype was recorded only once. This chain joins TRBV4-1 and TRBJ2-1, with 11 bases matching TRBD2. V gave up 2 bases and J gave up 3 bases; unmatched junction bases: 3. The V gene's germline CDR1 is MGHRA and CDR2 YSYEKL. CDR3 length: 16 residues. The CDR3 sequence: CASSQYSGRGYNEQFF. CDR3 DNA: TGCGCCAGCAGCCAATATAGCGGGAGGGGCTACAATGAGCAGTTCTTC.

The gene calls are TRBV4-3 and TRBJ2-7; TRBD1 aligns across 8 bases. Germline CDR1 and CDR2: LGHNA and YSLEER. CDR3 size: 15 residues. With V trimmed by 1 base and J by 4 bases, 6 bases remained unmatched. The CDR3 sequence: CASSQGAGGRYEQYF. DNA of the CDR3: TGCGCCAGCAGCCAAGGGGCAGGGGGCCGGTACGAGCAGTACTTC.

The chain links TRBV20-1 to TRBJ2-5; D may be TRBD1 (6 bases). This CDR3 comprises 14 residues. Germline-derived CDR1 and CDR2 are DFQATT and SNEGSKA (reference sequence). With 2 bases removed from V and 0 bases from J, the gap between germline ends came to 10 bases. DNA for the CDR3: TGCAGTGCTAGAAGGGACAACCACCAAGAGACCCAGTACTTC. This gives the protein CSARRDNHQETQYF.

The chain is built from TRBV5-1 and TRBJ2-3, with TRBD1 identical over 8 bases. Germline V gives CDR1 SGHRS, CDR2 YFSETQ. The V gene end was trimmed by 2 bases and the J gene end by 5 bases; junction bases not matched to a gene: 7. This CDR3 region has 15 residues. CDR3 coding DNA: TGCGCCAGCAGCTTAAATGCCGGGACAGGAGATACGCAGTATTTT. Translating gives CASSLNAGTGDTQYF.

The DNA of the CDR3 is TGCGCCAGCAGCCAAGAGAGCGCCCGGGGACTAGCCAAAAACATTCAGTACTTC. Its protein product is CASSQESARGLAKNIQYF. The V and J genes are TRBV4-3 and TRBJ2-4; weak D call: TRBD2 (6 bases). From germline, CDR1 is LGHNA and CDR2 YSLEER. This CDR3 comprises 18 residues. V dropped 0 bases and J dropped 0 bases, with 15 bases sitting between them.